This entry lists 31 T cell receptor beta chains sequenced from one sample in a study of PD-L1 blockade in urothelial cancer. Assay: immunoSEQ multiplex PCR; the TCRdb copy retains only in-frame clones and omits some. The sample has tens of thousands of clones; roughly 82% are singletons. The sequenced sample was PBMCs, obtained around atezolizumab (anti-PD-L1) treatment. The receptors were sampled from a man in his 70s with urothelial cancer.

The CDR3 reads CASSGQGRAVYGYTF. CDR3 DNA: TGTGCCAGCAGCGGACAGGGGAGGGCGGTCTATGGCTACACCTTC. This chain connects TRBV9 to TRBJ1-2; 8 nucleotides match TRBD1. CDR3 length: 15 residues. In germline, CDR1 is SGDLS, CDR2 YYNGEE. V lost 3 bases and J lost 4; bases outside the gene matches: 8.

This chain uses TRBV6-6 with TRBJ2-7; D gene ambiguous. The CDR3 has 11 residues. The V end lost 4 bases, the J end lost 2 bases, and 3 bases lay between the germline ends. Germline V gives CDR1 MNHNY, CDR2 SVGAGI (reference sequence). Here the CDR3 reads CASSSTYEQYF. In nucleotides, the CDR3 is TGTGCCAGCAGTTCCACCTACGAGCAGTACTTC.

Here the CDR3 DNA reads TGTGCCAGCAGCTTATCCGGGACTACGCCAGGCAATGAGCAGTTCTTC. This gives the protein CASSLSGTTPGNEQFF. The chain combines TRBV7-3 with TRBJ2-1, with 7 bases aligning to TRBD2. Germline-derived CDR1 and CDR2 are SGHTA and FQGTGA. The trim removed 2 bases at V and 6 bases at J, leaving 10 bases unmatched. CDR3 length equals 16 residues.

This chain connects TRBV6-6 to TRBJ2-1; 10 nucleotides match TRBD2. The CDR3 length is 16 residues. Germline V gene sequence: CDR1 MNHNY, CDR2 SVGAGI (reference sequence). Trimming took 7 bases from V and 8 from J; bases not matched to a gene: 14. CDR3 residues: CASKELAGQTMDEQFF. The CDR3 DNA reads as TGTGCCAGCAAGGAACTAGCGGGACAGACGATGGATGAGCAGTTCTTC.

V and J are TRBV7-8 and TRBJ2-1; 12 positions agree with TRBD2. This CDR3 has 19 residues. Looked up from germline, CDR1 is SGHVS and CDR2 is FQNEAQ. With 1 base clipped from V and 0 bases from J, the junction kept 7 bases outside the gene matches. CDR3 residues: CASSLVQTSGRRSYNEQFF. The CDR3 coding sequence is TGTGCCAGCAGCTTAGTACAGACTAGCGGGAGACGCTCCTACAATGAGCAGTTCTTC.

The V gene is TRBV29-1, the J gene TRBJ2-7; the D gene is possibly TRBD1 (6 bases). Trimming removed 6 bases from V and 3 bases from J, with 18 bases in between. The CDR3 is made up of 14 amino acids. The germline CDR1 and CDR2 sequences are SQVTM and ANQGSEA. The CDR3 nucleotides read TGCAGCGTAAAAAGGGGGTGGGAAGACTACGAGCAGTACTTC. This gives the protein CSVKRGWEDYEQYF.

This clone was found a few times. This chain joins TRBV7-9 and TRBJ2-2, with a weak D call TRBD1 (5 bases). CDR1 and CDR2 from the germline V gene are SEHNR and FQNEAQ (reference sequence). This CDR3 region has 14 residues. Trimming took 9 bases from V and 1 from J, leaving 12 bases between them. The CDR3 DNA reads TGTGCCAGTCACCAAACAGGGAACACCGGGGAGCTGTTTTTT. Translation gives CASHQTGNTGELFF.

The chain links TRBV7-9 to TRBJ1-5; D perhaps matches TRBD1 (6 bases). V gave up 5 bases and J gave up 1 base, with 9 bases separating them. The germline gives CDR1 SEHNR, CDR2 FQNEAQ (reference sequence). The CDR3 has 14 amino acids. The CDR3 DNA is TGTGCCAGCAGCAAACAGGGCAGCAATCAGCCCCAGCATTTT. Translating gives CASSKQGSNQPQHF. Based on the CDR3 plus reference TRBV7-9 and TRBJ1-5, the full variable domain is DTGVSQNPRHKITKRGQNVTFRCDPISEHNRLYWYRQTLGQGPEFLTYFQNEAQLEKSRLLSDRFSAERPKGSFSTLEIQRTEQGDSAMYLCASSKQGSNQPQHFGDGTRLSIL.

The gene calls are TRBV29-1 and TRBJ1-2; 12 bases match TRBD1. Germline assignment: CDR1 SQVTM and CDR2 ANQGSEA. Trimming at V came to 6 bases and at J to 6 bases, leaving 5 bases not matched to a gene. The CDR3 is 13 amino acids. The CDR3 protein is CSVDGTGGDGYTF. DNA of the CDR3: TGCAGCGTCGACGGGACAGGGGGCGATGGCTACACCTTC.

The chain combines TRBV5-1 with TRBJ2-1; D not certain. Trimming removed 0 bases from V and 5 bases from J, with 6 bases in between. The germline gives CDR1 SGHRS, CDR2 YFSETQ. This CDR3 contains 13 residues. CDR3: CASSLDSNNEQFF. The CDR3, as DNA: TGCGCCAGCAGCTTGGACAGTAACAATGAGCAGTTCTTC.

The chain couples TRBV28 to TRBJ2-5, with a possible D match to TRBD1 (6 bases). V lost 2 bases and J 5 bases, leaving 9 bases between the germline ends. Germline V CDR1 and CDR2: MDHEN, SYDVKM. The CDR3 has 13 residues. The DNA for the CDR3 is TGTGCCAGCAGTTTAAGCCAGGGGGAGACCCAGTACTTC. This codes for CASSLSQGETQYF.

This clone showed up just a few times. The DNA of the CDR3 is TGCGCCAGCAGCCACGGGACTAGCGATTACACAGATACGCAGTATTTT. Translation gives CASSHGTSDYTDTQYF. The chain is built from TRBV4-1 and TRBJ2-3; 10 nucleotides align to TRBD2. J gave up 2 bases and V 3 bases, and 5 bases lay outside the gene matches. This CDR3 is built from 16 residues. CDR1 is MGHRA and CDR2 is YSYEKL in the germline V gene.

The CDR3 coding sequence is TGCGCCAGCAGCCCAAAACAGGGAAGGGAAGCGAGCAATCAGCCCCAGCATTTT. This sequence encodes CASSPKQGREASNQPQHF. The chain combines TRBV10-1 with TRBJ1-5; maybe TRBD1 (6 bases). The CDR3 has 18 amino acids. Germline V gene data show CDR1 as WNHNN and CDR2 as SYGVQD (reference sequence). Between the trimmed V and J ends, which lost 6 bases and 1 base, there was a span of 22 bases.

In its sample, this clone was seen once. The V gene is TRBV27, the J gene TRBJ1-2; 9 positions match TRBD1. J lost 4 bases, V lost 5 bases, and 5 bases had no gene match. The germline V gene encodes CDR1 MNHEY and CDR2 SMNVEV (reference sequence). The CDR3 loop spans 14 amino acids. CDR3 protein: CASSRQGDSYGYTF. CDR3 DNA sequence: TGTGCCAGCAGTCGACAGGGGGACTCCTATGGCTACACCTTC.

The chain has TRBV14 and TRBJ2-5; 10 nucleotides align to TRBD2. This CDR3 comprises 15 residues. With 3 bases clipped from V and 6 bases from J, the junction kept 7 bases outside the gene matches. In germline, CDR1 is SGHDN, CDR2 FVKESK. DNA of the CDR3: TGTGCCAGCAGCCACCAGCGGGAGGGTGGGAAGACCCAGTACTTC. It encodes CASSHQREGGKTQYF. Full variable domain (remainder filled in from reference TRBV14 and TRBJ2-5): EAGVTQFPSHSVIEKGQTVTLRCDPISGHDNLYWYRRVMGKEIKFLLHFVKESKQDESGMPNNRFLAERTGGTYSTLKVQPAELEDSGVYFCASSHQREGGKTQYFGPGTRLLVL.

Remarks on this clone: An end of the junction does not agree with germline; a read error may underlie this. This chain uses TRBV5-1 with TRBJ2-7, with 10 bases aligning to TRBD1. CDR3 size: 13 residues. Germline-derived CDR1 and CDR2 are SGHRS and YFSETQ. Here the CDR3 DNA reads TGCGCCAGCAGCGAAGGGGGGGGACAGGGGACTATCTTC. The encoded protein is CASSEGGGQGTIF.

The V call is TRBV5-1, the J call TRBJ1-1, with a possible D match to TRBD1 (5 bases). Germline-derived CDR1 and CDR2 are SGHRS and YFSETQ. V lost 5 bases and J 4 bases, leaving 24 bases between the germline ends. This CDR3 comprises 17 residues. CDR3 sequence (DNA): TGCGCCAGCAGTCTTGGGGGGTCTTGGGGGAAGCGCACTGAAGCTTTCTTT. It is translated as CASSLGGSWGKRTEAFF.

This clone was recorded once. This chain uses TRBV28 with TRBJ1-2, with a tentative D call TRBD1 (6 bases). Trimming pared 6 bases from V and 7 bases from J, leaving 24 bases between. The CDR3 extends over 16 amino acids. The germline CDR1 and CDR2 sequences are MDHEN and SYDVKM. In nucleotides, the CDR3 is TGTGCCAGCAGCCCCGGGTTGTTTGGGGGCGCGGGTGGCTACACCTTC. This gives the protein CASSPGLFGGAGGYTF.

The count of this clone is one. This sequence joins TRBV6-1 and TRBJ2-7, with D possibly TRBD1 on 5 matching bases. V was cut by 4 bases and J by 6 bases, with 13 bases left in between. The V gene's germline CDR1 is MNHNS and CDR2 SASEGT. The CDR3 length is 13 residues. The chain's CDR3 is CASSGVKGIEQYF. The CDR3 DNA is TGTGCCAGCAGTGGAGTGAAGGGGATCGAGCAGTACTTC.

V is TRBV6-1 and J is TRBJ2-1; TRBD1 matches at 10 bases. In germline, CDR1 is MNHNS, CDR2 SASEGT. The CDR3 totals 13 residues. The V gene end was trimmed by 6 bases and the J gene end by 7 bases; junction bases not matched to a gene: 3. The CDR3 spells CASSGTGVNEQFF. CDR3 nucleotide sequence: TGTGCCAGCAGCGGGACAGGGGTGAATGAGCAGTTCTTC.

This rearrangement joins TRBV6-1 to TRBJ2-3; D is uncertain. There are 15 residues in the CDR3. The germline gives CDR1 MNHNS, CDR2 SASEGT. V dropped 1 base and J dropped 5 bases, with 13 bases sitting between them. The CDR3 DNA follows: TGTGCCAGCAGTGAAGGTCAGGTTGCGAGAGATACGCAGTATTTT. Translating it yields CASSEGQVARDTQYF.

Only a few counts were recorded for this clone. At one end, the junction sequence differs from germline, possibly due to a read error. The chain combines TRBV7-3 with TRBJ2-2; TRBD1 agrees at 8 bases. Germline V gene lookup returns CDR1 SGHTA and CDR2 FQGTGA. The CDR3 totals 12 residues. CDR3 sequence reads: CASSLGGDRPIF. The CDR3 bases are TGTGCCAGCAGCTTGGGCGGGGACAGGCCAATTTTT. Variable domain in full (rest from reference TRBV7-3 and TRBJ2-2): GAGVSQTPSNKVTEKGKYVELRCDPISGHTALYWYRQSLGQGPEFLIYFQGTGAADDSGLPNDRFFAVRPEGSVSTLKIQRTERGDSAVYLCASSLGGDRPIFGEGSRLTVL.

The gene calls are TRBV7-2 and TRBJ1-5; a weak D match, TRBD1 (6 bases). This CDR3 has 14 amino acids. CDR1 is SGHTA, CDR2 FQGNSA, per germline. V lost 4 bases, J lost 4 bases, and 11 bases lay in between. In DNA form, the CDR3 reads TGTGCCAGCAGCTCATCGGACAGAAATCAGCCCCAGCATTTT. Translating gives CASSSSDRNQPQHF.

In nucleotides, the CDR3 is TGTGCCAGCAGCTTAGGGGGGGGTGTGCCTGAGCAGTTCTTC. This gives the protein CASSLGGGVPEQFF. The rearrangement uses TRBV7-2 and TRBJ2-1; 7 bases agree with TRBD2. Germline V gives CDR1 SGHTA, CDR2 FQGNSA. The trim removed 1 base at V and 9 bases at J, leaving 6 bases unmatched. The CDR3 has 14 amino acids.

The rearrangement links TRBV19 to TRBJ2-6, with 8 nucleotides matching TRBD1. The CDR3 has 17 amino acids. CDR1 is LNHDA, CDR2 SQIVND, per germline (reference sequence). Trimming removed 5 bases from V and 0 bases from J; junction bases left unmatched: 6. CDR3 in DNA: TGTGCCAGTAGTGACAGGGGACGCCTCTCTGGGGCCAACGTCCTGACTTTC. Its translation is CASSDRGRLSGANVLTF.

V and J are TRBV2 and TRBJ2-7; D perhaps matches TRBD2 (5 bases). Germline V gene sequence: CDR1 SNHLY, CDR2 FYNNEI. This CDR3 has 12 amino acids. The ends were cut back, 8 bases at V and 5 bases at J, with 13 bases in the middle. In nucleotides, the CDR3 is TGTGCCAGCTGTAGGGAGATCCACGAGCAGTACTTC. Encoded protein: CASCREIHEQYF.

The V gene is TRBV19, the J gene TRBJ1-1; D ambiguous. The length of the CDR3 is 13 residues. Trimming pared 5 bases from V and 0 bases from J, leaving 7 bases between. Per the germline V gene, CDR1 is LNHDA and CDR2 is SQIVND (reference sequence). The CDR3 here is CASSPVMNTEAFF. CDR3 bases: TGTGCCAGTAGTCCGGTGATGAACACTGAAGCTTTCTTT.

The V gene is TRBV7-2, the J gene TRBJ2-5; 9 nucleotides align to TRBD1. This CDR3 region has 15 residues. V lost 5 bases to trimming and J lost 4 bases; unmatched junction nucleotides: 8. Germline V gene lookup returns CDR1 SGHTA and CDR2 FQGNSA. In DNA, the CDR3 is TGTGCCAGCAGCACAGGGGGCTTTAAACTAGAGACCCAGTACTTC. This sequence encodes CASSTGGFKLETQYF.

V usage is TRBV29-1 and J usage is TRBJ2-4, with D perhaps TRBD2 (6 bases). The germline V gene encodes CDR1 SQVTM and CDR2 ANQGSEA. The CDR3 has 11 amino acids. Trimming took 2 bases from V and 7 from J, leaving 6 bases between them. CDR3 in amino acids: CSVERGNIQYF. CDR3 nucleotides: TGCAGCGTTGAACGGGGGAACATTCAGTACTTC.

V is TRBV5-6 and J is TRBJ1-5; tentatively, D is TRBD1 (5 bases). The CDR3 runs 13 residues. Trimming took off 3 bases at V and 5 bases at J, with 9 bases between the two ends. Germline-derived CDR1 and CDR2 are SGHDT and YYEEEE. The CDR3 sequence is CASSSGRDQPQHF. The CDR3 DNA follows: TGTGCCAGCAGCTCGGGCAGGGATCAGCCCCAGCATTTT.

The gene calls are TRBV11-2 and TRBJ1-6, with D possibly matching TRBD1 (6 bases). CDR1 is SGHAT, CDR2 FQNNGV, per germline. Trimming cost V 5 bases and J 14 bases, with 28 bases left between them. This CDR3 is 17 amino acids long. CDR3: CASSTTSSGVWAKALHF. The CDR3 region has the DNA TGTGCCAGCAGCACCACAAGCTCAGGGGTTTGGGCCAAGGCCCTCCACTTT.